The present T cell receptor (beta chain) was sequenced within a study of shared clonotypes between healthy human individuals. Study in general: Donors consisted of two women and three men between 18 and 49.

Donors, healthy HIV-negative adults, lacked recent acute infections or vaccinations. Splitting the CD4+ cells yielded a CD45RA+ naive subset and a CD45RA-negative memory subset. This clone was observed a single time. There are 16 residues in the CDR3. Trimming pared 6 bases from V and 3 bases from J, leaving 15 bases between. Germline CDR1 MNHEY, CDR2 SMNVEV (reference sequence). TCRdb's table, derived via immunoSEQ multiplex PCR, lists solely in-frame clones and lacks some. The repertoire holds about 1.1 million clones, with 77% as singletons. The TCR comes from a man aged 18-30 years in good health. Some clones in this sample may be carry-over from other donors' samples. Sequenced material: memory CD4+ T cells from PBMCs. Subset noted: CD45RA-negative fraction. This chain joins TRBV27 and TRBJ2-6; D is ambiguous. CDR3 DNA: TGTGCCAGCAGCCCGACGACGGTCGGTGGGGCCAACGTCCTGACTTTC. Amino acids: CASSPTTVGGANVLTF.